The sequence of this TCR beta chain was determined in a study of OX40 agonist ivuxolimab in advanced cancers. Whole-study findings and limits: Both CD4+ and CD8+ T cell populations in blood had undergone clonal expansion by week 6 at 0.1 to 3.0 mg/kg.

Profiled with immunoSEQ multiplex PCR; TCRdb holds only in-frame clones, not every one. The data show some 100,000 clones, with about four fifths seen just once and approximately 5.5% held by the top ten. In regard to this clone: Antigen: not known.

With baseline, cycle 4 day 1, and cycle 7 day 1 as timepoints, blood was sampled. The CDR3 is 16 residues long. V dropped 4 bases and J dropped 1 base, with 14 bases sitting between them. Germline V gene data show CDR1 as SGHRS and CDR2 as YFSETQ. This clonotype was obtained from an adult with an advanced solid tumor such as melanoma, head and neck, liver or kidney cancer. Specimen: CD4+ or CD8+ T cells sorted from blood, collected in a trial of the OX40 agonist ivuxolimab. The V call is TRBV5-1, the J call TRBJ2-2, with D unclear. CDR3 sequence (DNA): TGCGCCAGCAGCGACGGGCGGACGATGAACACCGGGGAGCTGTTTTTT. Protein product: CASSDGRTMNTGELFF.